This entry features one T cell receptor beta chain sequence. The authors' processing: Researchers report that nucleated cell counts were estimated from reference gene primer amplification. Only in-frame clones appear in the TCRdb table, and some are missing; sequencing was by immunoSEQ multiplex PCR. The DNA was the basis for D and trimming; V, J and clone size are from that table. The repertoire holds about 240,000 clones, 70% to 85% seen once, with over 7.5% in the top ten. The data were taken from a study of blood T cell repertoires in COVID-19. Study in general: Acute-phase and convalescent COVID-19 samples originated in the United States, Italy and Spain. PBMCs, B-cell-depleted T cells, or T cells were the source of the cDNA or gDNA that made up the material.

The germline V gene has CDR1 SNHLY and CDR2 FYNNEI. Deletions cut 0 bases from V and 11 bases from J, with 5 bases between. The length of the CDR3 is 12 residues. The chain couples TRBV2 to TRBJ1-6; D call uncertain. Sample: peripheral blood. This TCR was recovered from a woman of 80 years or more with acute or convalescent COVID-19. The CDR3 here is CASSEARTPLHF. DNA for the CDR3: TGTGCCAGCAGTGAAGCGCGGACACCCCTCCACTTT.